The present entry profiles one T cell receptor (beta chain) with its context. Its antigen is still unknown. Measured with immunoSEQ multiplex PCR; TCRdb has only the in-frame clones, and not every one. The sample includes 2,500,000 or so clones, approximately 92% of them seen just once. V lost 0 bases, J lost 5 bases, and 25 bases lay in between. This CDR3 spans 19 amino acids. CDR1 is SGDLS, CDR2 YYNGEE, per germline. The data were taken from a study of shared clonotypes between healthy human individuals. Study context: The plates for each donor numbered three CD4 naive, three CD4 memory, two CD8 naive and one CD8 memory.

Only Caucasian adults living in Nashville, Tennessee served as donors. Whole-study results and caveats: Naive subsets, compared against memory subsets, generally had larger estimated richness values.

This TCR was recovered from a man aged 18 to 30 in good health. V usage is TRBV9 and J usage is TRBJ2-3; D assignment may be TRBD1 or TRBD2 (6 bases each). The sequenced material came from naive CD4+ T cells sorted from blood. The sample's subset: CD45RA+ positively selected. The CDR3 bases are TGTGCCAGCAGCGTAGCTTTAGGGGGGACTGGATATGTTCAAGATACGCAGTATTTT. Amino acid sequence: CASSVALGGTGYVQDTQYF.